The 15 T cell receptor beta chains below come from one sample, sequenced in a study of blood T cells in healthy people across ages. The second PCR ran roughly 7 to 11 cycles with a sample-barcoded 5' primer and J-beta primers. TCRdb reanalysed the 5' RACE reads using MiXCR and keeps one entry per CDR3 protein. This sample has around 1,700,000 distinct CDR3 sequences, with roughly 27% found just once. Specimen: blood. Source of these receptors: a woman aged 25 to 39 in good health.

This clonotype was counted at least ten times. This sequence joins TRBV2 and TRBJ2-5; D is unclear. The CDR3 runs to 12 residues. The V end was cut by 3 bases, the J end by 4 bases, with 6 bases between. Germline V lookup: CDR1 SNHLY, CDR2 FYNNEI. The CDR3 loop reads CASSDLGETQYF. CDR3 sequence (DNA): TGTGCCAGCAGTGATCTGGGAGAGACCCAGTACTTC.

The chain links TRBV19 to TRBJ1-5; D gene ambiguous. CDR3 length equals 14 residues. Germline V gene lookup returns CDR1 LNHDA and CDR2 SQIVND (reference sequence). The V end was cut by 5 bases, the J end by 7 bases, with 15 bases between. The CDR3 DNA reads TGTGCCAGTAGTCGACCAGCTTCCCGGCAGCCCCAGCATTTT. As protein: CASSRPASRQPQHF.

This clonotype was detected ten times or more. The chain recombines TRBV20-1 with TRBJ2-1, with 7 bases lining up with TRBD2. CDR1 is DFQATT and CDR2 is SNEGSKA in the germline V gene (reference sequence). This CDR3 is built from 11 residues. V gave up 6 bases and J gave up 9 bases; unmatched junction bases: 5. Written as DNA, the CDR3 is TGCAGTGCCATAGGGAGGGTTGAGCAGTTCTTC. It translates to CSAIGRVEQFF.

The V call is TRBV11-1, the J call TRBJ2-1; D is possibly TRBD2 (5 bases). The CDR3 is made up of 17 amino acids. V gave up 5 bases and J gave up 0 bases, with 17 bases separating them. The germline V gene has CDR1 SGHAT and CDR2 FQDESV (reference sequence). CDR3: CASSPEWERASYNEQFF. In DNA form, the CDR3 reads TGTGCCAGCAGCCCGGAGTGGGAGAGGGCCTCCTACAATGAGCAGTTCTTC.

The chain uses TRBV6-5 and TRBJ2-3; no reliable D call. This CDR3 has 11 amino acids. Trimming left V 5 bases short and J 10 bases short, with 10 bases between. Germline CDR1 reads MNHEY; CDR2 reads SVGAGI. The CDR3 here is CASSQASAQYF. The CDR3 bases are TGTGCCAGCAGTCAAGCTAGTGCGCAGTATTTT.

A note on this clonotype: This may arise from a read error, as a much more abundant clone is one base away. V and J are TRBV10-3 and TRBJ2-1, with D hard to call. Germline CDR1 and CDR2: ENHRY and SYGVKD. The ends were cut back, 4 bases at V and 5 bases at J, with 9 bases in the middle. The CDR3 consists of 13 residues. CDR3 bases: TGTGCCATCAGTGTTGACTTAGACAATGAGCAGTTCTTC. Residues: CAISVDLDNEQFF.

This chain joins TRBV6-5 and TRBJ1-5; perhaps TRBD1 as D (6 bases). The germline gives CDR1 MNHEY, CDR2 SVGAGI. The V gene lost 6 bases and the J gene lost 4 bases, with 19 bases spanning the gap. This CDR3 has 16 residues. CDR3 bases: TGTGCCAGCAGACAAAATGTACAGGGAGGAAATCAGCCCCAGCATTTT. Amino acid sequence: CASRQNVQGGNQPQHF.

On this clonotype itself: A much larger clone differs by one base, so this may be a read error. The chain employs TRBV7-9 and TRBJ2-7, with TRBD2 as a possible D gene (6 bases). The V end was cut by 4 bases, the J end by 5 bases, with 12 bases between. This CDR3 comprises 13 residues. The germline CDR1 and CDR2 sequences are SEHNR and FQNEAQ (reference sequence). CDR3 DNA: TGTGCCAGCAGCTCCCCGGAGGGGCACGAGCAGTACTTC. Its protein is CASSSPEGHEQYF.

This clonotype was recorded at least ten times. CDR3 loop: CASSGWDRDFGNEQFF. The CDR3 bases are TGTGCCAGCAGCGGTTGGGACAGGGATTTTGGCAATGAGCAGTTCTTC. The chain links TRBV9 to TRBJ2-1; 9 bases match TRBD1. The CDR3 covers 16 residues. CDR1 and CDR2 from the germline V gene are SGDLS and YYNGEE. V shed 3 bases and J 6 bases; nucleotides not matched to a gene: 10.

CDR3 sequence reads: CASSPLTPGGGRRMNTEAFF. CDR3 in DNA: TGTGCCAGCTCACCACTAACGCCAGGTGGAGGGAGGCGAATGAACACTGAAGCTTTCTTT. V and J are TRBV18 and TRBJ1-1; no clear D. The CDR3 is 20 residues long. Germline CDR1 is KGHSH and CDR2 is LQKENI. The V end lost 1 base, the J end lost 0 bases, and 24 bases lay between the germline ends.

This clonotype was picked up many times. V and J are TRBV4-1 and TRBJ2-1; 7 bases are shared with TRBD1. CDR3 length: 14 residues. The germline V gene encodes CDR1 MGHRA and CDR2 YSYEKL. Losses at the gene ends were 8 bases for V and 6 bases for J; bases not matched to a gene: 10. The CDR3 coding sequence is TGCGCCAGCCGACAGGGTGTCCTAGGCAATGAGCAGTTCTTC. It yields the protein CASRQGVLGNEQFF.

With respect to this clonotype: Since a much larger clone is just one base distant, this may be a read error. The chain recombines TRBV5-1 with TRBJ2-5; 9 bases agree with TRBD1. This CDR3 comprises 15 residues. Germline V gene data show CDR1 as SGHRS and CDR2 as YFSETQ. Germline trimming cut 4 bases from V and 0 bases from J; bases unmatched to any gene: 4. CDR3 amino acids: CASSPRDRDQETQYF. The CDR3 region has the DNA TGCGCCAGCAGCCCCCGGGACAGGGACCAAGAGACCCAGTACTTC. The full variable domain, with the rest looked up from reference TRBV5-1 and TRBJ2-5, is KAGVTQTPRYLIKTRGQQVTLSCSPISGHRSVSWYQQTPGQGLQFLFEYFSETQRNKGNFPGRFSGRQFSNSRSEMNVSTLELGDSALYLCASSPRDRDQETQYFGPGTRLLVL.

This clonotype was seen at least ten times. CDR3 amino acids: CASRPQGATGRSPLHF. CDR3 DNA sequence: TGTGCCAGCAGGCCCCAGGGTGCAACGGGGCGTTCACCCCTCCACTTT. The chain employs TRBV6-6 and TRBJ1-6; maybe TRBD1 (5 bases). The CDR3 sequence is 16 residues long. Germline-derived CDR1 and CDR2 are MNHNY and SVGAGI (reference sequence). Trimming removed 6 bases from V and 9 bases from J, with 21 bases in between.

There are a few counts of this clonotype. The chain employs TRBV12-5 and TRBJ2-2; 7 nucleotides line up with TRBD2. The length of the CDR3 is 14 residues. Germline-derived CDR1 and CDR2 are LGHNT and FRNRAP. Germline trimming cut 5 bases from V and 1 base from J; bases unmatched to any gene: 1. The CDR3 is CASGRGVNTGELFF. The CDR3, as DNA: TGTGCTAGTGGTCGGGGGGTGAACACCGGGGAGCTGTTTTTT.

The chain couples TRBV10-3 to TRBJ1-4, with D possibly TRBD1 on 6 matching bases. The V gene lost 1 base and the J gene lost 7 bases, with 13 bases spanning the gap. The CDR3 is 15 residues long. Germline V gives CDR1 ENHRY, CDR2 SYGVKD. Here the CDR3 reads CAISEWGAGGEKLFF. The CDR3 DNA reads as TGTGCCATCAGTGAGTGGGGGGCAGGCGGTGAAAAACTGTTTTTT.